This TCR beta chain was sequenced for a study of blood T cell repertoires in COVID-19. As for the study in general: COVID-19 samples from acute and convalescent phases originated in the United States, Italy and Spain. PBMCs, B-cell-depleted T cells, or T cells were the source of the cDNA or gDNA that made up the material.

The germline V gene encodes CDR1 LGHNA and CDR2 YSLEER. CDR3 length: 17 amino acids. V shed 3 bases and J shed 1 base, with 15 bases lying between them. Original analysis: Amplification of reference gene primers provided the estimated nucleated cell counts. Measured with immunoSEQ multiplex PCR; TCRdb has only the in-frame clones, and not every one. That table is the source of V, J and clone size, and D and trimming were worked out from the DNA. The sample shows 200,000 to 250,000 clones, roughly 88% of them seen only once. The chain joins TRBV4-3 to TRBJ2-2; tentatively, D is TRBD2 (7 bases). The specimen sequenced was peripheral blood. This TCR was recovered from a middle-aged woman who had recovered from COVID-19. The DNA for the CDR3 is TGCGCCAGCAGCCAGGCCCCGGGGGGCGGGAACACCGGGGAGCTGTTTTTT. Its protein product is CASSQAPGGGNTGELFF.